This TCR beta chain was documented in a study of cytomegalovirus exposure and HLA in healthy donors (TCRdb year 2017). About the investigation overall: An earlier analysis of more than 550 of the donors reported about 260 Gb of sequence data and around 100 million unique TCR beta sequences obtained from about 179 million T cells. An early release that covered 640 HLA-typed donors contained around 330 gigabases of sequencing data and approximately 85 million unique TCR sequences. Among the roughly 400 genotyped donors, more than 70% belonged to the genetic ancestry cluster associated with self-reported Caucasian donors. The aim of the study was to test whether cataloging public T cell receptors could identify signatures of past pathogen exposure. The study used immunosequencing to profile the T cell repertoires of 666 subjects and linked those repertoires to cytomegalovirus serostatus. Besides the first cohort of 500 to 700 subjects, a separate validation cohort made up of about 120 different subjects was used. High-throughput TCR immunosequencing, statistical association of individual TCRs with disease status, and machine learning were combined to predict cytomegalovirus infection status. In a later analysis, previously published TCR beta repertoires from several hundred donors were re-analyzed and high-resolution HLA genotyping was added so that TCR occurrence patterns could be studied. The later analysis used no new phenotypic data to find candidate immune exposures, relying instead on TCR beta sequences and their occurrence across donors. An earlier analysis of around 640 of the donors used high-throughput TCR beta sequencing to judge whether each TCR beta V gene segment behaved as functional or pseudogenic. Alongside the repertoire data, information on donor age, sex, ethnicity and CMV serostatus was compiled. A later genetic analysis used genome-wide SNP genotypes for about 65% of the roughly 700 donors, treating that subset as a discovery cohort. All discovery cohort repertoires had been generated using a single sequencing platform. HLA typing covered class I and class II loci at four-digit resolution. The number of donors typed differed by locus, with 629-630 for A, B, C, DRB1 and DQB1, about 500 for DQA1, 600 to 610 for DPA1, and some 440 for DPB1. Because of strong linkage in the cohort, roughly five DR-DQ haplotypes were treated as single units for association and clustering. On average, 235,054 unique TCR beta nucleotide sequences were sequenced per donor among a few hundred genotyped donors of the cohort, with roughly a sixth of those sequences being non-productive.

CDR1 and CDR2, per the germline V gene, are KGHSH and LQKENI. The junction shows trimming of 7 bases on V and 5 bases on J, plus 18 bases between the germline ends. The CDR3 runs 14 residues from the cysteine to the phenylalanine. CDR3 DNA only is kept here, 42 bases in frame from base 1. Broader findings and caveats from the paper: The study listed 164 TCR beta chains as associated with cytomegalovirus. Because counts were too low, 15 or so rarely observed V segments, including chromosome 9 orphons, were excluded from the earlier analysis of some 590 of the donors. Linkage disequilibrium might explain the correlated functional status among segregating V segments, but an unknown experimental factor could not be excluded. A cluster of highly shared sequence variants was judged likely to be a technical artifact of the sequencing pipeline. CMV serostatus was the only immune exposure information available for the cohort. Presence/absence analyses assumed roughly uniform sequencing depth across donors, an assumption that may not hold. A later genetic analysis associated a missense DCLRE1C variant with V-gene and J-gene trimming of TCR beta chains, and an independent cohort replicated the association. HLA typing was unavailable for some donors at each locus, so association tests used only the typed subset. A few of the identified cytomegalovirus-associated TCR beta chains were confirmed in vitro to be specific for cytomegalovirus antigens. In a later analysis, HLA-associated TCR beta chains showed more clonal expansion and lower generation probabilities than non-associated chains that were equally common. In a later analysis, most CMV-associated TCR beta chains were found to appear HLA-restricted, with HLA associations seemingly driven largely by CMV exposure. Broadly in line with IMGT annotations, most TCR beta V segments showed up in productive rearrangements about 90% or about 30% of the time in an earlier analysis of 587 of the donors. Assigning TCR associations to individual alleles was difficult when HLA alleles, especially DR and DQ, strongly co-occurred. A further reported finding was that TCR beta sequences accurately predicted the HLA-A and HLA-B alleles for most subjects in the first cohort. While some public TCRs were present in many individuals, most TCR sequences turned up only very rarely across donors. A later genetic analysis reported fewer N-insertions in productive TCRs among donors in an Asian-associated ancestry cluster than the roughly 640-donor mean. According to a later analysis, parvovirus B19, influenza, CMV and Epstein-Barr virus appeared linked to several top co-occurrence clusters. This cohort had only TCR beta chains sequenced, and the lack of alpha or paired-chain data limited which features could be detected. According to the authors, the approach could potentially be generalized to other disease states and immunological phenotypes. Specific HLA alleles were associated with around 18,000 TCR beta sequences at a false discovery rate of 0.05 in a later analysis. Because the 87-base-pair reads could not distinguish some IMGT-functional V segments, including TRBV6-2 and TRBV6-3, those segments were excluded. The classifier was reported to diagnose cytomegalovirus status with high specificity and sensitivity in both the original cohort and the validation cohort. In a later analysis, TCR association rates were found to vary across HLA loci, with the most associated TCRs seen for DRB1 alleles and the fewest for HLA-C alleles.

Remarks on this clone: Its specific antigen is unknown. No base quality information exists; no much larger clone differs at one position.

The cohort was made up of approximately 670 healthy bone marrow donors. All cohort members were sampled while nominally healthy, although unrecorded immune exposures were likely present. The donor was CMV seropositive and was included in the group of around 300 seropositive cohort members. A peripheral blood sample was provided by each donor, and peripheral blood mononuclear cells were used for TCR beta sequencing. The Qiagen DNeasy Blood Extraction Kit was used to extract genomic DNA from the blood cell samples. The library was obtained by the immunoSEQ multiplex PCR assay. The multiplex PCR relied on a mix of 60 forward primers for TCR Vbeta segments and 13 reverse primers for TCR Jbeta segments. A multiplex PCR assay on genomic DNA amplified the CDR3 region of rearranged TCR beta genes. The Illumina HiSeq System was used to sequence the amplified TCR beta libraries as 87-base-pair reads. On the study's bioinformatics: A later analysis counted tens of millions of unique TCR beta chains across the 550 to 750 repertoires, and some 11 million of these chains were shared by at least two donors. Raw reads were error-corrected and collapsed into unique sequences with a nearest-neighbor algorithm that merged closely related sequences to remove PCR and sequencing errors. To assign V, D and J gene segments, CDR3 sequences were aligned to IMGT reference sequences. For a sequence to be retained, a match of at least six nucleotides to both a V gene segment and a J gene segment was required. A rearrangement counted as productive if the CDR3 had no stop codons and remained in frame with V and J, and every other rearrangement counted as non-productive. CDR3 was defined according to IMGT convention as the region running from the second conserved V-encoded cysteine to the conserved J-encoded phenylalanine. Sequences without an unambiguous match to a single V gene segment were excluded from the earlier analysis of several hundred of the donors. An earlier analysis of over 450 of the donors classified V segments as functional when productive rearrangements were above 56.7% and as segregating when the standard deviation between donors was above 5%. A statistical classification framework was developed to diagnose cytomegalovirus status using the catalog of TCR beta chain sequences. In a later analysis, TCR nucleotide sequences were compared against IMGT/GENE-DB human TR gene sequences so that V and J genes could be assigned. Using the TCRdist pipeline, a later analysis assigned CDR3 sequences along with most-parsimonious VDJ recombination scenarios. A later analysis defined each TCR beta chain by its CDR3 amino acid sequence plus V-gene family, and excluded reads lacking a unique V-gene family. In a later analysis, 500 to 700 highly shared, low-generation-probability nucleotide sequences were removed to address suspected cross-contamination and a sequencing artifact. A later analysis calculated a clonal expansion index for each public chain from normalized within-repertoire ranks of inferred template counts. A later analysis computed generation probabilities with a VDJ recombination model fitted to out-of-frame rearrangements, and checked the results against IGoR. Hypergeometric tests were used in a later analysis to score TCR-TCR, TCR-HLA and TCR-CMV co-occurrence, with a repertoire-size bias correction applied to the TCR pairs. False discovery rates were estimated in a later analysis by permuting HLA or CMV assignments 20 times. In a later analysis, co-occurring TCRs were grouped using DBSCAN, and TCRdist sequence similarity was added for clustering within HLA-allele-positive subsets. Repertoires with fewer than 30,000 or more than 120,000 public chains were left out of co-occurrence clustering, as were about five repertoires with anomalous nucleotide sharing. Held by TCRdb, this immuneACCESS table contains in-frame sequences only and omits some clones. Under half of the omission traces to an unresolved V gene where checked; the cause of the rest is unknown. That table furnishes V, J and clone size, whereas the DNA furnished D and trimming. This sample is represented by some 190,000 clones; around four fifths of them were singletons. About 1.7% of the sample lies in the top ten.

Sequencing was done on a sample of PBMCs. The rearranged segments are TRBV18 and TRBJ2-7, and perhaps TRBD2 as D gene, on 6 matching bases. The clonotype originates from a man aged 35 to 55 in good health and CMV-seropositive. CDR3 loop: CASYLGGPLDEQYF. The nucleotide sequence is TGTGCCAGCTACCTTGGAGGGCCCTTGGACGAGCAGTACTTC.